One and the same sample provided the 27 T cell receptor beta chains below, sequenced in a study of blood T cell repertoires in COVID-19. The table came from immunoSEQ multiplex PCR; TCRdb's copy has only in-frame clones and leaves some out. The table lists roughly 40,000 clones, about 78% of them singletons. The specimen sequenced was peripheral blood. These receptors all come from a man aged 65 to 85 with active or convalescent COVID-19.

The chain recombines TRBV3-1 (or the pseudogene TRBV3-2) with TRBJ2-2; D gene ambiguous. Trimming took 6 bases from V and 7 from J, leaving 15 bases between them. The CDR3 is 14 residues long. CDR1 is LGHDT, CDR2 YNNKEL, per germline (reference sequence). In DNA form, the CDR3 reads TGTGCCAGCAGGGAAGCTAGTAGGTTCGGGGAGCTGTTTTTT. Residues: CASREASRFGELFF.

This clone occurred once. The gene calls are TRBV5-1 and TRBJ1-1; no definite D call. Germline lookup yields CDR1 SGHRS and CDR2 YFSETQ. CDR3 size: 14 residues. V was shortened by 0 bases and J by 2 bases, with 8 bases between the two germline ends. CDR3 sequence reads: CASSLAPLNTEAFF. The CDR3 DNA reads TGCGCCAGCAGCTTGGCTCCCCTTAACACTGAAGCTTTCTTT.

This chain uses TRBV5-1 with TRBJ2-5; 13 bases agree with TRBD2. V was pared by 1 base and J by 5 bases, with 5 bases of the junction left unmatched. CDR3 size: 16 residues. Germline V gene lookup returns CDR1 SGHRS and CDR2 YFSETQ. CDR3: CASSLTTSGGLETQYF. The DNA of the CDR3 is TGCGCCAGCAGCTTGACGACTAGCGGGGGGCTTGAGACCCAGTACTTC.

This clone has a count of ten or more. The rearrangement joins TRBV6-1 to TRBJ2-7; D might be TRBD1 (6 bases). CDR1 is MNHNS and CDR2 is SASEGT in the germline V gene. Trimming removed 2 bases at V and 0 bases at J, with 14 bases between. CDR3 size: 16 residues. The CDR3 protein is CASSETGTVSSYEQYF. CDR3 coding DNA: TGTGCCAGCAGTGAAACAGGGACGGTTAGCTCCTACGAGCAGTACTTC.

The V call is TRBV11-3, the J call TRBJ2-1; 15 bases are a match to TRBD2. This CDR3 is built from 16 residues. With V trimmed by 5 bases and J by 12 bases, 11 bases remained unmatched. Germline CDR1 and CDR2: SGHNT and YENEEA. CDR3 residues: CASSPTGTSGGRGQFF. DNA of the CDR3: TGTGCCAGCAGCCCCACCGGGACTAGCGGGGGGCGGGGGCAGTTCTTC. Looking up the rest from reference TRBV11-3 and TRBJ2-1 gives the full variable domain: EAGVVQSPRYKIIEKKQPVAFWCNPISGHNTLYWYLQNLGQGPELLIRYENEEAVDDSQLPKDRFSAERLKGVDSTLKIQPAELGDSAVYLCASSPTGTSGGRGQFFGPGTRLTVL.

This chain uses TRBV30 with TRBJ2-6, with TRBD2 as a possible D gene (6 bases). Germline-derived CDR1 and CDR2 are GTSNPN and SVGIG (reference sequence). This CDR3 is built from 14 residues. V shed 5 bases and J shed 4 bases, with 12 bases lying between them. The CDR3 loop reads CAWAGFTGANVLTF. The CDR3 nucleotides read TGTGCCTGGGCGGGGTTCACCGGGGCCAACGTCCTGACTTTC.

This sequence joins TRBV2 and TRBJ2-3; D remains unclear. With 7 bases removed from V and 0 bases from J, the gap between germline ends came to 8 bases. The CDR3 extends over 13 amino acids. Germline CDR1 and CDR2: SNHLY and FYNNEI. As DNA, the CDR3 is TGTGCCAGCACCGGTCCTAGCACAGATACGCAGTATTTT. Translated, it gives CASTGPSTDTQYF. The entire variable domain, with the rest obtained from reference TRBV2 and TRBJ2-3, is as follows: EPEVTQTPSHQVTQMGQEVILRCVPISNHLYFYWYRQILGQKVEFLVSFYNNEISEKSEIFDDQFSVERPDGSNFTLKIRSTKLEDSAMYFCASTGPSTDTQYFGPGTRLTVL.

This chain uses TRBV7-9 with TRBJ1-1; D possibly corresponds to TRBD1 (6 bases). The germline gives CDR1 SEHNR, CDR2 FQNEAQ (reference sequence). Trimming shortened V by 5 bases and J by 4 bases, and 23 bases separated the two germline ends. The CDR3 sequence is 17 residues long. In nucleotides, the CDR3 is TGTGCCAGCAGCGAAACAACAGGGCCGATGTCGGTCACTGAAGCTTTCTTT. This gives the protein CASSETTGPMSVTEAFF.

The chain uses TRBV10-3 and TRBJ1-5; the D is unclear. Looked up from germline, CDR1 is ENHRY and CDR2 is SYGVKD. CDR3 size: 10 residues. DNA of the CDR3: TGTGCAACCCTCGCGGGAAAGAGGCATTTT. Protein: CATLAGKRHF.

This chain links TRBV2 with TRBJ1-1; no reliable D call. Per the germline V gene, CDR1 is SNHLY and CDR2 is FYNNEI. This CDR3 comprises 17 residues. Trimming removed 2 bases at V and 8 bases at J, with 24 bases between. The CDR3 reads CASSEPKTGAGLGEAFF. In DNA, the CDR3 is TGTGCCAGCAGTGAACCTAAAACTGGAGCGGGTTTGGGAGAAGCTTTCTTT.

This clone has just a few counts. The genes are TRBV2 and TRBJ2-7, with 8 nucleotides matching TRBD1. The CDR3 extends over 15 amino acids. V lost 2 bases to trimming and J lost 7 bases; unmatched junction nucleotides: 10. Germline CDR1 is SNHLY and CDR2 is FYNNEI. The DNA of the CDR3 is TGTGCCAGCAGTGAAAGGAAGGGCAGGGGGCTAGAGCAGTACTTC. Protein product: CASSERKGRGLEQYF.

This clone was counted a few times. The chain uses TRBV19 and TRBJ1-4, with 9 bases aligning to TRBD1. With V trimmed by 3 bases and J by 7 bases, 6 bases remained unmatched. This CDR3 is built from 15 residues. Germline-derived CDR1 and CDR2 are LNHDA and SQIVND (reference sequence). In DNA form, the CDR3 reads TGTGCCAGTAGTATCATGGGACAGGGAGCTGAAAAACTGTTTTTT. This codes for CASSIMGQGAEKLFF.

V usage is TRBV28 and J usage is TRBJ1-2, with a tentative D call TRBD1 (5 bases). Trimming took 3 bases from V and 7 from J, leaving 9 bases between them. The germline V gene encodes CDR1 MDHEN and CDR2 SYDVKM. The CDR3 has 12 residues. CDR3 DNA sequence: TGTGCCAGCAGTTTGGGGGGGTCTGGCTACACCTTC. This translates into CASSLGGSGYTF.

This clone is a singleton in its sample. The chain has TRBV27 and TRBJ2-1, with 8 nucleotides matching TRBD2. The germline V gene has CDR1 MNHEY and CDR2 SMNVEV (reference sequence). This CDR3 has 14 amino acids. J lost 3 bases, V lost 6 bases, and 4 bases had no gene match. CDR3 bases: TGTGCCAGCAGCCGGGGGGGCAGCTACAATGAGCAGTTCTTC. The encoded protein is CASSRGGSYNEQFF.

This clone was seen a few times. The CDR3 region has the DNA TGTGCCACCAGCGACAGCAACTATGGCTACACCTTC. Its protein is CATSDSNYGYTF. This sequence joins TRBV24-1 and TRBJ1-2, with a possible D match to TRBD1 (5 bases). Trimming shortened V by 7 bases and J by 2 bases, and 7 bases separated the two germline ends. Germline loops: CDR1 KGHDR, CDR2 SFDVKD. This CDR3 comprises 12 residues.

The rearrangement uses TRBV11-3 and TRBJ2-1; weak D call: TRBD2 (5 bases). Germline CDR1 SGHNT, CDR2 YENEEA. V was pared by 0 bases and J by 5 bases, with 17 bases between. This CDR3 has 17 amino acids. The CDR3 coding sequence is TGTGCCAGCAGCTTAGAGGGATATTGGAGCGGTAACAATGAGCAGTTCTTC. It yields the protein CASSLEGYWSGNNEQFF.

The chain employs TRBV27 and TRBJ1-2; 8 bases match TRBD1. Germline-derived CDR1 and CDR2 are MNHEY and SMNVEV (reference sequence). The CDR3 spans 14 residues. The V gene end was trimmed by 5 bases and the J gene end by 7 bases; junction bases not matched to a gene: 9. The CDR3 DNA is TGTGCCAGCAGTCCTACAGGGGGATCAGCTGGCTACACCTTC. It yields the protein CASSPTGGSAGYTF.

The chain carries TRBV20-1 and TRBJ1-1; D is unclear. The CDR3 has 11 amino acids. Germline V gene data show CDR1 as DFQATT and CDR2 as SNEGSKA (reference sequence). Trimming left V 6 bases short and J 3 bases short, with 8 bases between. CDR3 sequence: CSATEDTEAFF. The CDR3 bases are TGCAGTGCAACAGAAGACACTGAAGCTTTCTTT.

The chain joins TRBV2 to TRBJ1-2; D gene ambiguous. V lost 8 bases and J lost 6, with 22 bases in between. From germline, CDR1 is SNHLY and CDR2 FYNNEI. The CDR3 spans 15 residues. The CDR3 DNA is TGTGCCAGCCGTTCGACCGACGGAGGCGGAGATGGCTACACCTTC. Protein sequence: CASRSTDGGGDGYTF.

The gene calls are TRBV4-2 and TRBJ2-5; a weak D match, TRBD2 (5 bases). V was cut by 3 bases and J by 5 bases, with 13 bases left in between. This CDR3 comprises 14 residues. CDR1 and CDR2 from the germline V gene are LGHNA and YNFKEQ. The CDR3 protein is CASSQGGPGETQYF. The CDR3 DNA reads as TGTGCCAGCAGCCAGGGTGGTCCGGGGGAGACCCAGTACTTC.

The chain links TRBV30 to TRBJ2-5; D might be TRBD2 (6 bases). In germline, CDR1 is GTSNPN, CDR2 SVGIG (reference sequence). The CDR3 runs to 11 residues. Trimming shortened V by 2 bases and J by 9 bases, and 10 bases separated the two germline ends. The CDR3 DNA reads TGTGCCTGGAGTCGTGGGGGGTCCCAGTACTTC. Protein sequence: CAWSRGGSQYF.

The chain's CDR3 is CATSANRDNYEQYF. As DNA, the CDR3 is TGTGCCACCAGCGCGAACCGGGACAACTACGAGCAGTACTTC. The V call is TRBV24-1, the J call TRBJ2-7; maybe TRBD1 (6 bases). The germline gives CDR1 KGHDR, CDR2 SFDVKD. Trimming removed 7 bases at V and 3 bases at J, with 15 bases between. The CDR3 covers 14 residues.

The V and J genes are TRBV5-4 and TRBJ1-2; no clear D. V lost 2 bases and J lost 1, with 9 bases in between. Germline V gives CDR1 SGHNT, CDR2 YYREEE (reference sequence). The length of the CDR3 is 14 residues. Here the CDR3 reads CASSFGVVNYGYTF. The CDR3 coding sequence is TGTGCCAGCAGCTTCGGGGTGGTTAACTATGGCTACACCTTC.

V usage is TRBV7-8 and J usage is TRBJ2-3; 7 bases match TRBD1. V shed 3 bases, J shed 5 bases, and the junction held 5 bases outside the gene matches. Germline V CDR1 and CDR2: SGHVS, FQNEAQ. This CDR3 has 14 amino acids. Written as DNA, the CDR3 is TGTGCCAGCAGCTTTAGGGGGCATCAAGATACGCAGTATTTT. As protein: CASSFRGHQDTQYF.

The chain combines TRBV3-1 (or the pseudogene TRBV3-2) with TRBJ2-7; 7 positions match TRBD2. The CDR3 runs to 14 residues. The germline V gene encodes CDR1 LGHDT and CDR2 YNNKEL (reference sequence). Losses at the gene ends were 4 bases for V and 4 bases for J; bases not matched to a gene: 7. The CDR3 DNA reads TGTGCCAGCAGCCTGAGCGGGGCTAGTTACGAGCAGTACTTC. Protein product: CASSLSGASYEQYF.

V usage is TRBV12-3 or TRBV12-4 and J usage is TRBJ2-3; D unresolved. This CDR3 region has 12 residues. V lost 2 bases, J lost 6 bases, and 6 bases lay in between. The CDR3 region has the DNA TGTGCCAGCAGTTTAATCGGGGATACGCAGTATTTT. Its translation is CASSLIGDTQYF.

The chain joins TRBV5-1 to TRBJ2-7, with D unresolved. V dropped 8 bases and J dropped 0 bases, with 12 bases sitting between them. The CDR3 covers 13 residues. Germline V gene lookup returns CDR1 SGHRS and CDR2 YFSETQ. CDR3 residues: CASKSTGSYEQYF. The CDR3, as DNA: TGCGCCAGTAAAAGTACGGGCTCCTACGAGCAGTACTTC.